This T cell receptor (beta chain) comes out of a study of T cell repertoires in cytomegalovirus infection. In the study overall: Public TCR beta signatures were indicative of both CMV infection and a matching HLA type. The study's findings and limits: In two of eight donors, the top clonotype was HLA-C-restricted CMV-specific. Of the TCR beta families, the public ones yielded a cumulative frequency that identified carriers of CMV plus the relevant HLA.

V dropped 3 bases and J dropped 7 bases, with 16 bases sitting between them. The CDR3 spans 14 residues. Only a few counts were recorded for this clonotype. Its antigen remains unidentified. Via MiXCR, TCRdb re-called the reads, giving one row per CDR3 protein. The sample carries roughly 230,000 distinct CDR3 sequences, approximately 24% recorded once. The chain carries TRBV12-3 or TRBV12-4 and TRBJ2-7, with TRBD1 as a possible D gene (6 bases). The clonotype was recovered from a human donor in good health (CMV status not recorded). Some clones in this sample may be carry-over from other donors' samples. The specimen sequenced was CD8+ T cells from PBMCs. The chain's CDR3 is CASSFVTGIVEQYF. For the CDR3, the DNA is TGTGCCAGCAGTTTTGTGACAGGCATAGTTGAGCAGTACTTC.